These 9 T cell receptor beta chains share one sample of origin, sequenced in a study of blood T cell repertoires in COVID-19. Sequencing was performed with immunoSEQ multiplex PCR; in TCRdb, only in-frame clones are kept and a portion is missing. The table lists approximately 170,000 clones, around 84% of them singletons. The sequencing sample was made of PBMCs or T cells enriched from blood (not recorded which). The receptors derive from a woman between 50 and 59 years old who had recovered from COVID-19.

This clone was observed a few times. The J gene is TRBJ2-7, the V gene TRBV14; tentatively, D is TRBD1 (6 bases). Germline CDR1 SGHDN, CDR2 FVKESK. V was trimmed by 5 bases and J by 3 bases, leaving 17 bases between them. The CDR3 covers 15 residues. This chain's CDR3 is CASSAGTKGNYEQYF. CDR3 DNA: TGTGCCAGCAGCGCCGGGACAAAGGGCAACTACGAGCAGTACTTC. Based on the CDR3 plus reference TRBV14 and TRBJ2-7, the full variable domain is EAGVTQFPSHSVIEKGQTVTLRCDPISGHDNLYWYRRVMGKEIKFLLHFVKESKQDESGMPNNRFLAERTGGTYSTLKVQPAELEDSGVYFCASSAGTKGNYEQYFGPGTRLTVT.

The rearrangement links TRBV14 to TRBJ2-5; TRBD1 agrees at 10 bases. The CDR3 covers 17 residues. Germline values: CDR1 SGHDN, CDR2 FVKESK. Germline trimming cut 1 base from V and 6 bases from J; bases unmatched to any gene: 11. Here the CDR3 reads CASSQVPTGGATKTQYF. The CDR3 DNA is TGTGCCAGCAGCCAAGTACCGACAGGGGGCGCGACGAAGACCCAGTACTTC.

V usage is TRBV10-3 and J usage is TRBJ2-3; no clear D gene. Trimming removed 3 bases from V and 4 bases from J, with 8 bases in between. The length of the CDR3 is 13 residues. Germline assignment: CDR1 ENHRY and CDR2 SYGVKD. The CDR3 spells CAISEREADTQYF. In nucleotides, the CDR3 is TGTGCCATCAGTGAAAGAGAGGCAGATACGCAGTATTTT.

This chain joins TRBV21-1 and TRBJ2-7; the table's TRBD1 call for D was not verified on the DNA. TRBV21-1 constitutes a pseudogene. This CDR3 spans 13 amino acids. CDR3 region: CASQYRGLGEQYF. The CDR3 nucleotides are TGTGCCAGCCAGTACAGGGGTCTGGGCGAGCAGTACTTC.

The CDR3 sequence: CASSLGGVGTVANEKLFF. The DNA of the CDR3 is TGTGCCAGCAGCTTGGGGGGTGTTGGGACAGTCGCTAATGAAAAACTGTTTTTT. The chain is built from TRBV7-9 and TRBJ1-4; 7 bases align to TRBD1. The length of the CDR3 is 18 residues. Germline CDR1 SEHNR, CDR2 FQNEAQ (reference sequence). The V gene end was trimmed by 3 bases and the J gene end by 3 bases; junction bases not matched to a gene: 13.

The chain joins TRBV7-3 to TRBJ2-6; TRBD1 might be the D (5 bases). Trimming removed 3 bases from V and 2 bases from J, with 11 bases in between. Germline V gives CDR1 SGHTA, CDR2 FQGTGA. CDR3 length equals 16 residues. CDR3 protein: CASSLGQGTGANVLTF. The DNA of the CDR3 is TGTGCCAGCAGCTTGGGTCAGGGTACTGGGGCCAACGTCCTGACTTTC.

The chain joins TRBV6-5 to TRBJ1-4, with 9 bases that match TRBD1. V was pared by 4 bases and J by 5 bases, with 5 bases of the junction left unmatched. The CDR3 loop spans 15 amino acids. Germline lookup yields CDR1 MNHEY and CDR2 SVGAGI. Here the CDR3 reads CASSWSTGGNEKLFF. DNA of the CDR3: TGTGCCAGCAGTTGGTCGACAGGGGGGAATGAAAAACTGTTTTTT.

The chain couples TRBV19 to TRBJ2-5; 7 nucleotides agree with TRBD1. The CDR3 is 15 amino acids. J gave up 1 base and V 5 bases, and 7 bases lay outside the gene matches. Germline lookup yields CDR1 LNHDA and CDR2 SQIVND (reference sequence). The CDR3 here is CASSAWDSSQETQYF. The CDR3 coding sequence is TGTGCCAGTAGTGCCTGGGACAGCAGCCAAGAGACCCAGTACTTC.

The CDR3 region is CASSPSGLTDTQYF. Here the CDR3 DNA reads TGTGCCAGCAGTCCTTCAGGGCTCACAGATACGCAGTATTTT. This chain connects TRBV11-3 to TRBJ2-3, with D tentatively TRBD1 (5 bases). The V gene lost 6 bases and the J gene lost 2 bases, with 12 bases spanning the gap. There are 14 residues in the CDR3. Germline CDR1 SGHNT, CDR2 YENEEA.